These T cell receptor beta chains were read from a single sample in a study of Ad26.COV2.S vaccination and SARS-CoV-2 variants. Produced via immunoSEQ multiplex PCR; TCRdb's table is partial and in-frame only. This sample has approximately 90,000 clones; under 90% occur once, and the top ten carry roughly 15%. The source material was peripheral blood, sampled after recovery from COVID-19. The receptors come from a human donor who had recovered from COVID-19. CDR3s include the opening cysteine and the closing phenylalanine or tryptophan.

J	V	CDR3
TRBJ1-4	TRBV19	CATRARDTSFSTNEKLFF
TRBJ1-1	TRBV28	CASSRPMNTEAFF
TRBJ2-2	TRBV6-1	CASSGGTSGSQAGELFF
TRBJ2-5	TRBV5-4	CASSSGRRGETQYF
TRBJ1-6	TRBV7-9	CASSLGTGESPLHF
TRBJ2-7	TRBV11-2	CASSIGGRKGLAGGPNPLAYEQYF
TRBJ2-6	TRBV21-1	CASSGEGSSGANVLTF
TRBJ2-1	TRBV6-5	CASSSRQVLSYNEQFF
TRBJ1-6	TRBV9	CASGDTFNSPLHF
TRBJ2-1	TRBV5-6	CASSLETSGSVLENNEQFF
TRBJ1-1	TRBV7-8	CASSLGPGMNTEAFF
TRBJ2-4	TRBV9	CASSVAGGAKNIQYF
TRBJ2-3	TRBV4-3	CASSHSTRGKSDTQYF
TRBJ2-3	TRBV7-8	CASSTGLVEDTQYF
TRBJ2-5	TRBV24-1	CATSDHGLIETQYF
TRBJ1-2	TRBV24-1	CATSDRGTANYGYTF
TRBJ2-3	TRBV7-2	CASSLRTGGSMRATDTQYF
TRBJ1-3	TRBV27	CASSLCREYSSGNTIYF
TRBJ2-3	TRBV6-5	CASSPIIGTDTQYF
TRBJ1-1	TRBV27	CASSFYRTAEAFF
TRBJ1-3	TRBV18	CASSRVFNAGDSGNTIYF
TRBJ2-7	TRBV7-9	CASSLRQTDEQYF
TRBJ2-7	TRBV6-2/TRBV6-3	CASRYRDKVSGEQYF
TRBJ2-3	TRBV29-1	CSIQGDPGQGITDTQYF
TRBJ2-1	TRBV4-3	CASSQDLAGGLYNEQFF
TRBJ2-3	TRBV3-1/TRBV3-2	CASSHDGDRRTDTQYF
TRBJ1-5	TRBV24-1	CATSDSEDPQHF
TRBJ2-7	TRBV5-4	CASSLASGGSYEQYF
TRBJ2-1	TRBV10-3	CAISGQGAFNEQFF
TRBJ2-1	TRBV11-3	CASSLGQGTNEQFF
TRBJ2-6	TRBV2	CASSRQGAGANVLTF
TRBJ1-2	TRBV28	CASSLVQWGYGYTF
TRBJ2-7	TRBV11-3	CASQRGDSSYEQYF
TRBJ1-6	TRBV18	CASSPRTSSSYNSPLHF
TRBJ2-1	TRBV24-1	CATSDPSGRAEDEQFF
TRBJ1-1	TRBV4-2	CASSQDGGLNTEAFF
TRBJ1-3	TRBV27	CASSLGRQTIYF
TRBJ1-6	TRBV6-5	CASSYGQGNSPLHF
TRBJ1-6	TRBV23-1	CASSQADRGGNSPLHF
TRBJ1-5	TRBV3-1/TRBV3-2	CASSPTGGLNQPQHF